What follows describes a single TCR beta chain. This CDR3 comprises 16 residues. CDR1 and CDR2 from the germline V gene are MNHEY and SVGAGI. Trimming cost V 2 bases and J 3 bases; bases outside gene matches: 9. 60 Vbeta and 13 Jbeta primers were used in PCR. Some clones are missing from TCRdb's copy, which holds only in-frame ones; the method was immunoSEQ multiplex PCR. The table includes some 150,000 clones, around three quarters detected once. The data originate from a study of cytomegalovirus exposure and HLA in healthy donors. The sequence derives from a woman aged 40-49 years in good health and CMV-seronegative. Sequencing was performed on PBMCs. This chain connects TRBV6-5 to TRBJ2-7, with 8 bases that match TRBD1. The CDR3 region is CASSYGAGTGDYEQYF. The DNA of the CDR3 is TGTGCCAGCAGTTACGGCGCCGGGACAGGCGACTACGAGCAGTACTTC.